Presented here are 4 T cell receptor beta chains from one specimen sequenced in a study of T cell responses to AZD1222 COVID-19 vaccine. The table came from immunoSEQ multiplex PCR; TCRdb's copy has only in-frame clones and leaves some out. The sample lists roughly 150,000 clones, around 86% occurring once. The source material was peripheral blood, sampled 28 days after the second AZD1222 dose. The receptor source for this set is an adult who received the AZD1222 COVID-19 vaccine.

There are a few counts of this clone. The chain is built from TRBV25-1 and TRBJ1-2, with 8 bases fitting TRBD1. V dropped 2 bases and J dropped 2; count of bases not matched to a gene: 1. This CDR3 has 14 residues. Germline V CDR1 and CDR2: MGHDK, SYGVNS. CDR3 sequence: CASSERTGNYGYTF. The CDR3, as DNA: TGTGCCAGCAGTGAACGGACAGGGAACTATGGCTACACCTTC.

The gene calls are TRBV5-5 and TRBJ2-1; the match to TRBD2 covers 10 bases. The CDR3 runs to 15 residues. CDR1 is SGHKS, CDR2 YYEKEE, per germline (reference sequence). V dropped 2 bases and J dropped 9; count of bases not matched to a gene: 8. The CDR3 region has the DNA TGTGCCAGCAGCTTTCTAGCGGGAGTAGGGTCTGAGCAGTTCTTC. This codes for CASSFLAGVGSEQFF.

The rearrangement uses TRBV6-5 and TRBJ1-1; the D is unclear. V lost 6 bases and J lost 0, with 11 bases in between. Germline V gene sequence: CDR1 MNHEY, CDR2 SVGAGI. The CDR3 sequence is 14 residues long. As DNA, the CDR3 is TGTGCCAGCAGAGCCGGACCTATGAACACTGAAGCTTTCTTT. It is translated as CASRAGPMNTEAFF.

In the case of this clone: The junction differs from germline at one of its ends, possibly a read error. The chain couples TRBV7-7 to TRBJ2-1; 7 bases map to TRBD2. The CDR3 sequence is 15 residues long. Per the germline V gene, CDR1 is SSHAT and CDR2 is FNYEAQ (reference sequence). This CDR3 is CASSPGRGMNNEQFF. The CDR3 DNA follows: TGTGCTAGCAGCCCGGGGCGGGGGATGAACAATGAGCAGTTCTTC.